The present T cell receptor (beta chain) was sequenced within a study of Graves' ophthalmopathy and Graves' hyperthyroidism. Study details: Pretreatment peripheral blood was obtained at initial diagnosis.

About this clonotype: A read error is likely, as this CDR3 ends without the conserved phenylalanine or tryptophan. The DNA is left out, because the CDR3 cannot be placed on it with certainty; the CDR3 is given as TCRdb lists it.

The PBMCs were taken from under 12 ml of fresh peripheral blood. RNA transcripts yielded amplified TCR beta CDR3 regions. Second-round multiplex PCR followed a first-round RT-PCR using HTBI primers. Via MiXCR, TCRdb re-called the multiplex PCR reads, giving one row per CDR3 protein. The sample yields about 700,000 distinct CDR3 sequences, 35% to 50% seen once. CDR1 SQVTM and CDR2 ANQGSEA come from the germline V gene. The CDR3 numbers 8 amino acids, ends counted. Specimen: peripheral blood. This receptor was identified in an adult man with Graves' ophthalmopathy. The V gene is TRBV29-1, the J gene TRBJ2-7; TRBD2, the table's D call, was not compared with the DNA. This CDR3 is CSVVRGCL.